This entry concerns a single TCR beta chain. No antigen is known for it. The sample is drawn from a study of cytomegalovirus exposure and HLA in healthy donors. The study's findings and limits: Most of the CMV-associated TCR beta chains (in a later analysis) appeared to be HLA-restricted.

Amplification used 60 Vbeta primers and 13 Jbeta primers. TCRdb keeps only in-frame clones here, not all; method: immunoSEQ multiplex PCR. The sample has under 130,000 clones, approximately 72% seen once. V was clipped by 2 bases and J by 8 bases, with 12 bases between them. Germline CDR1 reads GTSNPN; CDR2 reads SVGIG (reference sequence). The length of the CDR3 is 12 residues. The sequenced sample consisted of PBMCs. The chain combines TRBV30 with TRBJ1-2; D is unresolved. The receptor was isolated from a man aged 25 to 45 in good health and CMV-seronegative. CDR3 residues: CAWSSGVPGYTF. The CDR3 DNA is TGTGCCTGGAGTTCCGGGGTTCCAGGCTACACCTTC.